The 21 T cell receptor beta chains below were found in one sample sequenced in a study of spatial heterogeneity in lung cancer. TCRdb recomputed calls from the 5' RACE reads with MiXCR, one row per CDR3 protein. The sample shows under 75,000 distinct CDR3 sequences, roughly 14% of them seen only once. The time point is: sample taken at primary tumor resection. Whole RNA came from tumor, nontumor lung or frozen PBMC and was sequenced without being sorted. The specimen was PBMCs, collected at surgery. Source of these receptors: a male donor with early-stage non-small cell lung cancer.

This clonotype occurred a few times. This sequence joins TRBV7-2 and TRBJ2-1; D might be TRBD2 (5 bases). V shed 2 bases and J shed 4 bases, with 12 bases lying between them. The CDR3 runs 15 residues. Per germline, CDR1 SGHTA and CDR2 FQGNSA. CDR3 DNA sequence: TGTGCCAGCAGCTTACTAGCCAATGCTTACAATGAGCAGTTCTTC. This codes for CASSLLANAYNEQFF. The full variable domain, with the rest looked up from reference TRBV7-2 and TRBJ2-1, is GAGVSQSPSNKVTEKGKDVELRCDPISGHTALYWYRQSLGQGLEFLIYFQGNSAPDKSGLPSDRFSAERTGGSVSTLTIQRTQQEDSAVYLCASSLLANAYNEQFFGPGTRLTVL.

This clonotype was picked up a small number of times. The V gene is TRBV2, the J gene TRBJ1-4; D gene ambiguous. V lost 3 bases and J lost 3, with 14 bases in between. Germline CDR1 and CDR2: SNHLY and FYNNEI. The length of the CDR3 is 16 residues. The CDR3 DNA is TGTGCCAGCAGTGAGTCGGATGGTCGTCCTAATGAAAAACTGTTTTTT. This encodes CASSESDGRPNEKLFF. The whole variable domain, remainder taken from reference TRBV2 and TRBJ1-4, is EPEVTQTPSHQVTQMGQEVILRCVPISNHLYFYWYRQILGQKVEFLVSFYNNEISEKSEIFDDQFSVERPDGSNFTLKIRSTKLEDSAMYFCASSESDGRPNEKLFFGSGTQLSVL.

This clonotype was counted at least ten times. This rearrangement joins TRBV30 to TRBJ2-7; D is perhaps TRBD2 (5 bases). Germline loops: CDR1 GTSNPN, CDR2 SVGIG (reference sequence). Trimming took off 2 bases at V and 4 bases at J, with 12 bases between the two ends. CDR3 size: 13 residues. The CDR3 is CAWSPREEYEQYF. DNA of the CDR3: TGTGCCTGGAGTCCGAGGGAAGAGTACGAGCAGTACTTC.

This clonotype was counted only a few times. This chain uses TRBV27 with TRBJ2-1; the D is unclear. Looked up from germline, CDR1 is MNHEY and CDR2 is SMNVEV (reference sequence). The CDR3 is 14 residues long. V lost 3 bases to trimming and J lost 7 bases, with 13 bases between them. The CDR3 DNA sequence: TGTGCCAGCAGTTTTTCGCCTCCCCTTAATGAGCAGTTCTTC. Its protein is CASSFSPPLNEQFF.

In its sample, this clonotype was seen a few times. The genes are TRBV20-1 and TRBJ1-1; no reliable D call. Germline V gene data show CDR1 as DFQATT and CDR2 as SNEGSKA (reference sequence). This CDR3 spans 13 amino acids. The ends were cut back, 1 base at V and 0 bases at J, with 6 bases in the middle. CDR3 sequence: CSARGAVNTEAFF. CDR3 sequence (DNA): TGCAGTGCTAGAGGGGCAGTGAACACTGAAGCTTTCTTT.

This clonotype appeared a few times. This chain uses TRBV5-1 with TRBJ2-1; 7 positions agree with TRBD1. Trimming cost V 4 bases and J 3 bases; bases outside gene matches: 4. The CDR3 is 14 residues long. Germline V lookup: CDR1 SGHRS, CDR2 YFSETQ. CDR3: CASSARDSYNEQFF. CDR3 sequence (DNA): TGCGCCAGCAGCGCCCGGGACAGCTACAATGAGCAGTTCTTC.

The V call is TRBV3-1, the J call TRBJ1-1; TRBD1 matches at 7 bases. The V gene's germline CDR1 is LGHDT and CDR2 YNNKEL (reference sequence). Trimming removed 3 bases from V and 6 bases from J; junction bases left unmatched: 7. The length of the CDR3 is 14 residues. The CDR3: CASSHDRVRAEAFF. The CDR3 DNA is TGTGCCAGCAGCCACGACAGGGTAAGGGCTGAAGCTTTCTTT.

The J gene is TRBJ2-7, the V gene TRBV19; 8 bases match TRBD2. The germline CDR1 and CDR2 sequences are LNHDA and SQIVND (reference sequence). V dropped 4 bases and J dropped 4; count of bases not matched to a gene: 3. The CDR3 consists of 13 residues. The CDR3 DNA reads TGTGCCAGTAGTACCGGGACTAGATACGAGCAGTACTTC. It specifies CASSTGTRYEQYF.

The chain joins TRBV5-1 to TRBJ2-5; 8 nucleotides line up with TRBD2. V lost 1 base to trimming and J lost 2 bases; unmatched junction nucleotides: 13. Germline CDR1 and CDR2: SGHRS and YFSETQ. This CDR3 is 18 amino acids long. CDR3 residues: CASSLRPSSLAGQETQYF. In DNA, the CDR3 is TGCGCCAGCAGCTTGAGACCCTCCTCGCTAGCGGGTCAAGAGACCCAGTACTTC.

This clonotype was seen repeatedly, ten times or more. The V call is TRBV3-1, the J call TRBJ1-5; no definite D call. There are 15 residues in the CDR3. Trimming cost V 2 bases and J 5 bases, with 13 bases left between them. Germline CDR1 reads LGHDT; CDR2 reads YNNKEL (reference sequence). CDR3 loop: CASSQSLGAHQPQHF. In DNA form, the CDR3 reads TGTGCCAGCAGCCAATCCTTGGGAGCCCATCAGCCCCAGCATTTT.

The chain joins TRBV6-5 to TRBJ2-2, with D unresolved. This CDR3 is 14 amino acids long. Germline V gene sequence: CDR1 MNHEY, CDR2 SVGAGI. Deletions cut 6 bases from V and 5 bases from J, with 13 bases between. As DNA, the CDR3 is TGTGCCAGCAGCCAATTCCCGGGTACCGGGGAGCTGTTTTTT. It codes for CASSQFPGTGELFF.

This clonotype was detected only a few times. The V gene is TRBV6-5, the J gene TRBJ1-2, with 9 bases fitting TRBD1. The CDR3 spans 17 residues. Germline trimming cut 5 bases from V and 0 bases from J; bases unmatched to any gene: 10. Per the germline V gene, CDR1 is MNHEY and CDR2 is SVGAGI. The CDR3 DNA reads TGTGCCAGCAGTAGTCCGGGACAGGGCGCCGCTAACTATGGCTACACCTTC. Protein sequence: CASSSPGQGAANYGYTF.

This clonotype was recorded many times. The chain has TRBV7-2 and TRBJ2-3; D is ambiguous. Trimming stripped 0 bases from V and 6 bases from J, with 13 bases between. Germline lookup yields CDR1 SGHTA and CDR2 FQGNSA. The CDR3 is 15 amino acids. CDR3 amino acids: CASSLAATHGDTQYF. The CDR3 DNA sequence: TGTGCCAGCAGCTTAGCAGCCACCCACGGGGATACGCAGTATTTT.

This clonotype was detected only a few times. This chain links TRBV3-1 with TRBJ2-3, with D tentatively TRBD1 or TRBD2 (5 bases each). Germline V gives CDR1 LGHDT, CDR2 YNNKEL (reference sequence). Trimming cost V 4 bases and J 1 base, with 12 bases left between them. This CDR3 contains 15 residues. The CDR3 DNA reads TGTGCCAGCAGCCGTGTTGGGGGTCGCACAGATACGCAGTATTTT. This sequence encodes CASSRVGGRTDTQYF.

The table lists this clonotype with a few counts. The gene calls are TRBV5-1 and TRBJ1-6; D may be TRBD1 (6 bases). This CDR3 region has 16 residues. The germline V gene encodes CDR1 SGHRS and CDR2 YFSETQ. V was cut by 0 bases and J by 7 bases, with 14 bases left in between. In nucleotides, the CDR3 is TGCGCCAGCAGCTTGGTTTCAGGGGTAGAGAATTCACCCCTCCACTTT. It specifies CASSLVSGVENSPLHF.

The chain combines TRBV6-5 with TRBJ1-1, with D possibly being TRBD1 (5 bases). There are 14 residues in the CDR3. The germline CDR1 and CDR2 sequences are MNHEY and SVGAGI. V shed 2 bases and J shed 0 bases, with 7 bases lying between them. Written as DNA, the CDR3 is TGTGCCAGCAGTTACCAGGGCATGAACACTGAAGCTTTCTTT. This sequence encodes CASSYQGMNTEAFF.

V usage is TRBV4-3 and J usage is TRBJ2-7; 7 bases map to TRBD1. Germline CDR1 reads LGHNA; CDR2 reads YSLEER. This CDR3 has 15 amino acids. The V segment lost 4 bases and the J segment 3 bases; nucleotides outside the gene matches: 9. The CDR3 here is CASSPSRYRGYEQYF. CDR3 DNA: TGCGCCAGCAGCCCTTCCAGGTACAGGGGCTACGAGCAGTACTTC.

This clonotype was seen a handful of times. This chain uses TRBV5-4 with TRBJ1-2; possibly TRBD1 for D (5 bases). This CDR3 spans 14 amino acids. Germline assignment: CDR1 SGHNT and CDR2 YYREEE (reference sequence). Trimming shortened V by 4 bases and J by 1 base, and 11 bases separated the two germline ends. The chain's CDR3 is CASSADNINYGYTF. The CDR3 coding sequence is TGTGCCAGCAGCGCGGACAACATTAACTATGGCTACACCTTC.

This clonotype was seen a handful of times. V and J are TRBV4-1 and TRBJ2-7, with TRBD2 matching 8 bases. CDR1 MGHRA and CDR2 YSYEKL come from the germline V gene. This CDR3 has 13 amino acids. The J segment lost 6 bases and the V segment lost 4 bases, leaving 5 bases of the junction unmatched. The CDR3: CASSLGLGGEQYF. The DNA of the CDR3 is TGCGCCAGCAGCCTGGGACTAGGGGGCGAGCAGTACTTC.

This chain uses TRBV23-1 with TRBJ2-7; possibly TRBD2 for D (6 bases). TRBV23-1 is filed as an ORF, its function uncertain. The length of the CDR3 is 18 residues. Trimming pared 7 bases from V and 1 base from J, leaving 26 bases between. CDR3 in amino acids: CASTPLGGTQRVSYEQYF. The CDR3 DNA is TGCGCCAGCACTCCTCTGGGAGGTACCCAAAGGGTATCCTACGAGCAGTACTTC.

This clonotype has a handful of counts. The J gene is TRBJ2-3, the V gene TRBV29-1; D is unresolved. Between the trimmed V and J ends, which lost 3 bases and 2 bases, there was a span of 3 bases. Germline values: CDR1 SQVTM, CDR2 ANQGSEA. The CDR3 runs 11 residues. CDR3: CSVELTDTQYF. The CDR3 region has the DNA TGCAGCGTTGAGCTCACAGATACGCAGTATTTT.